Shown below are 5 T cell receptor beta chains from a single sample sequenced in a study of blood T cell repertoires in COVID-19. Sequencing used immunoSEQ multiplex PCR; TCRdb keeps in-frame clones, though not all of them. The table lists about 120,000 clones, approximately 68% of them singletons. The sample was peripheral blood. The receptors shown here come from a woman aged 65 to 85 with acute or convalescent COVID-19.

Here the CDR3 reads CASSLGAGGRIEQYF. The CDR3 DNA reads as TGTGCCAGCAGCTTAGGAGCGGGAGGTAGAATCGAGCAGTACTTC. The genes are TRBV5-4 and TRBJ2-7; TRBD2 agrees at 9 bases. In germline, CDR1 is SGHNT, CDR2 YYREEE (reference sequence). The CDR3 contains 15 residues. Trimming removed 2 bases from V and 6 bases from J; junction bases left unmatched: 9.

The chain uses TRBV9 and TRBJ2-3; TRBD1 agrees at 8 bases. The CDR3 length is 15 residues. Germline V lookup: CDR1 SGDLS, CDR2 YYNGEE. V lost 4 bases to trimming and J lost 4 bases; unmatched junction nucleotides: 8. CDR3 nucleotides: TGTGCCAGCAGCCCGACAGGGGTGAAAGCAGATACGCAGTATTTT. It yields the protein CASSPTGVKADTQYF.

This clone occurred a few times. The V call is TRBV5-1, the J call TRBJ1-5, with D hard to call. This CDR3 contains 15 residues. Per germline, CDR1 SGHRS and CDR2 YFSETQ. V lost 0 bases and J lost 2, with 9 bases in between. CDR3 DNA: TGCGCCAGCAGCTTGGAACCCCGCGGCAATCAGCCCCAGCATTTT. Translating gives CASSLEPRGNQPQHF.

This chain links TRBV13 with TRBJ1-6; 8 nucleotides agree with TRBD1. CDR1 is PRHDT, CDR2 FYEKMQ, per germline (reference sequence). V was clipped by 5 bases and J by 10 bases; unmatched bases: 7. The CDR3 extends over 14 amino acids. Here the CDR3 DNA reads TGTGCCAGCAGCGTCAGGGACAGGCAATCACCCCTCCACTTT. Protein sequence: CASSVRDRQSPLHF.

The chain has TRBV19 and TRBJ2-4; D is unresolved. The V and J ends lost 3 bases and 0 bases respectively, with 12 bases between them. The CDR3 covers 16 residues. Germline V gene data show CDR1 as LNHDA and CDR2 as SQIVND (reference sequence). CDR3 sequence (DNA): TGTGCCAGTAGTATTGATTCGGTACTAGCCAAAAACATTCAGTACTTC. Protein product: CASSIDSVLAKNIQYF.